The rows below give T cell receptor beta chains drawn from one sample of a study of blood T cell repertoires in COVID-19. Generated by immunoSEQ multiplex PCR, the TCRdb table keeps only in-frame clones and is missing some. The data show 100,000 to 130,000 clones, about 80% seen once. Source material: peripheral blood. These receptors came from a man between 65 and 85 years old with acute or convalescent COVID-19. Each CDR3 is given with its conserved first and last residue. The order of the fields is J gene, D gene, clone size, V gene, CDR3 DNA, CDR3 protein. The D gene is left open where the match is weak. Some rows have no size entry. The others give once, few or many, or a class for an expanded clone.

>TRBJ2-1|TRBD2|-|TRBV5-1
TGCGCCAGCAGCTTGAGGCTAGCGGGGGAATCCTACAATGAGCAGTTCTTC
CASSLRLAGESYNEQFF
>TRBJ2-2|TRBD2|-|TRBV24-1
TGTGCCACCAGTGATACTAGCGGGGTCGCCACCGGGGAGCTGTTTTTT
CATSDTSGVATGELFF
>TRBJ2-7|-|-|TRBV5-6
TGTGCCAGCAGTCAAAAGGGGGTATTCGGCTCCTACGAGCAGTACTTC
CASSQKGVFGSYEQYF
>TRBJ1-3|-|-|TRBV6-5
TGTGCCAGCGGACGGGGGGCCCAAGGAAACACCATATATTTT
CASGRGAQGNTIYF
>TRBJ1-4|-|-|TRBV6-5
TGTGCCAGCAGGGGCCGGACAGTTAATGAAAAACTGTTTTTT
CASRGRTVNEKLFF
>TRBJ1-5|-|-|TRBV5-4
TGTGCCAGCAGCTTCAAGGGGGATAGCAATCAGCCCCAGCATTTT
CASSFKGDSNQPQHF
>TRBJ2-5|TRBD1|many|TRBV19
TGTGCCAGTAGTACCGGGACAGGGGGACAAGAGACCCAGTACTTC
CASSTGTGGQETQYF
>TRBJ2-3|TRBD1|-|TRBV5-5
TGTGCCAGCAGCTTGGGAGTCCGAGGACAGGGGAGCACAGATACGCAGTATTTT
CASSLGVRGQGSTDTQYF
>TRBJ2-5|TRBD1|few|TRBV5-4
TGTGCCAGCAGCCCACAGGGGGCCGAAAAGACCCAGTACTTC
CASSPQGAEKTQYF
>TRBJ1-3|TRBD1|few|TRBV5-1
TGCGCCAGCAGCTTGGGGGACAGGGGTCCCCTCTCTGGAAACACCATATATTTT
CASSLGDRGPLSGNTIYF
>TRBJ2-7|-|-|TRBV5-6
TGTGCCAGCAGCTTGAGGGGGATAAACGAGCAGTACTTC
CASSLRGINEQYF
>TRBJ1-5|TRBD1|-|TRBV3-1/TRBV3-2
TGTGCCTCAGGGACAGTCAATCAGCCCCAGCATTTT
CASGTVNQPQHF
>TRBJ1-1|-|-|TRBV27
TGTGCCAGCAGTTTAACAGGGAACGCGGCTTTCTTT
CASSLTGNAAFF
>TRBJ1-6|-|-|TRBV21-1
TGTGCCAGCAGCACCCTGATGACCGGGACAGGGGGCTCCTATAATTCACCCCTCCACTTT
CASSTLMTGTGGSYNSPLHF